The 22 T cell receptor delta chains reported below all come from one sample, sequenced in a study of gamma-delta T cells after stem cell transplantation. TCRdb reanalysed the RT-PCR reads via CATT. Among approximately 4,200 delta-chain clones listed, 16% were seen once. Specimen: gamma-delta T cells. The receptors were sampled from a human donor. It is not recorded whose cells these are; they may come from a transplant donor.

This clone was seen more than once but under ten times. This chain uses TRDV1 with TRDJ1; TRDD3 aligns across 10 bases. The germline V gene has CDR1 TSWWSYY and CDR2 QGS. The CDR3 is made up of 22 amino acids. V shed 4 bases and J 1 base; nucleotides not matched to a gene: 24. The CDR3 loop reads CALGGDLLPPFGGYKATDKLIF. CDR3 DNA: TGTGCTCTTGGGGGCGACCTCCTTCCTCCCTTTGGGGGATACAAGGCCACCGATAAACTCATCTTT.

By its share, this clone is medium-sized. The sample carries other DNA sequences with the same CDR3. V usage is TRDV2 and J usage is TRDJ3, with TRDD3 matching over 8 bases. V shed 0 bases and J 2 bases; nucleotides not matched to a gene: 8. Germline V gives CDR1 GEAIGNYY, CDR2 EKD. The CDR3 is made up of 19 amino acids. CDR3 coding DNA: TGTGCCTGTGACACCGTTTGGGGGATCCCTGCCTGGGACACCCGACAGATGTTTTTC. This codes for CACDTVWGIPAWDTRQMFF.

This clone was counted between two and nine times. The chain combines TRDV3 with TRDJ1; 8 bases map to TRDD3. After removal of 2 bases from V and 0 bases from J, the junction contained 23 bases not matched to a gene. This CDR3 has 20 residues. The germline V gene encodes CDR1 TVYSNPD and CDR2 GDNSRS (reference sequence). The chain's CDR3 is CAFYAPITPVLGADTDKLIF. In DNA form, the CDR3 reads TGTGCCTTTTACGCCCCCATTACCCCGGTACTGGGGGCCGACACCGATAAACTCATCTTT. The full variable domain, in which reference TRDV3 and TRDJ1 provide the parts outside the CDR3, is CDKVTQSSPDQTVASGSEVVLLCTYDTVYSNPDLFWYRIRPDYSFQFVFYGDNSRSEGADFTQGRFSVKHILTQKAFHLVISPVRTEDSATYYCAFYAPITPVLGADTDKLIFGKGTRVTVEP.

This sequence joins TRDV3 and TRDJ1; TRDD3 matches 9 bases. This CDR3 is built from 15 residues. With V trimmed by 1 base and J by 0 bases, 6 bases remained unmatched. The V gene's germline CDR1 is TVYSNPD and CDR2 GDNSRS (reference sequence). The CDR3 DNA reads as TGTGCCTTTACTGGGGGATCGGAAAACACCGATAAACTCATCTTT. Its translation: CAFTGGSENTDKLIF. Based on the CDR3 plus reference TRDV3 and TRDJ1, the full variable domain is CDKVTQSSPDQTVASGSEVVLLCTYDTVYSNPDLFWYRIRPDYSFQFVFYGDNSRSEGADFTQGRFSVKHILTQKAFHLVISPVRTEDSATYYCAFTGGSENTDKLIFGKGTRVTVEP.

The chain employs TRDV1 and TRDJ2; TRDD2 is a possible D gene (5 bases). The germline V gene encodes CDR1 TSWWSYY and CDR2 QGS. The CDR3 runs to 15 residues. The V gene lost 5 bases and the J gene lost 6 bases, with 16 bases spanning the gap. CDR3 region: CALGPPPSGSAQLFF. The DNA for the CDR3 is TGTGCTCTTGGGCCCCCTCCTTCGGGTTCAGCACAACTCTTCTTT.

A note on this clone: Possible read error: a much larger clone is one base away. No V gene was called here, but the J gene is TRDJ3; TRDD3 is the table's D call and was not checked against the DNA. The CDR3 has 19 residues. The CDR3 bases are TGTGCCTGTGACACCGTCCTGGGGGAGAGCTCCTGGGACACCCGACAGATGTTTTTC. Protein: CACDTVLGESSWDTRQMFF.

A J gene of TRDJ1 was called, though the V gene was not. This CDR3 is built from 22 residues. The CDR3 bases are TGTGCTCTTGGGGCCGCCCTCTTCCTTACCCCATCAACCGCCGTTAAAGCATATAAACTCATCTTT. Its protein product is CALGAALFLTPSTAVKAYKLIF.

A remark on this clone: This sequence is one base from a far larger clone and is likely a read error. The V call is TRDV2, the J call TRDJ3, with TRDD3 identical over 7 bases. The length of the CDR3 is 17 residues. Germline CDR1 reads GEAIGNYY; CDR2 reads EKD. The CDR3 region is CACDTWGSSWDTRQTFF. The CDR3 DNA is TGTGCCTGTGACACCTGGGGGAGCTCCTGGGACACCCGACAGACGTTTTTC.

Only a few counts were recorded for this clone. Being one base from a much bigger clone, this may be a read error. The rearrangement joins TRDV2 to TRDJ3; TRDD3 agrees at 9 bases. This CDR3 comprises 21 residues. Germline CDR1 is GEAIGNYY and CDR2 is EKD. The DNA of the CDR3 is TGTGCCTGTGACACAGACGTTGGGGGATATGCCATCTCCTGTGACACCCGACAGATGTTTTTC. It encodes CACDTDVGGYAISCDTRQMFF.

This clone was recorded once. No V gene was called here, but the J gene is TRDJ2; the D segment call TRDD3 is taken from the table without a DNA check. The CDR3 totals 21 residues. CDR3 loop: CALGELRLPGGYFPLTAQLFF. DNA for the CDR3: TGTGCTCTTGGGGAACTTAGGCTTCCTGGTGGATACTTCCCGTTGACAGCACAACTCTTCTTT.

This clone has just a few counts. The germline gene is not matched at one end of the junction; a read error may be the cause. This CDR3 is also generated by other DNA sequences in the sample. V and J are TRDV2 and TRDJ3, with TRDD3 matching 11 bases. Germline V lookup: CDR1 GEAIGNYY, CDR2 EKD. CDR3 size: 19 residues. The CDR3 bases are TGTGCCTGTGACACCGTCGCTGGGGGATACTCCTTGGACACCCGACAGATGTTTTTC. Translation gives CACDTVAGGYSLDTRQMFF.

The V gene is TRDV2, the J gene TRDJ1; 7 positions agree with TRDD3. TCRdb carries no J gene annotation; the J gene was assigned here by matching the DNA with germline. V was clipped by 7 bases and J by 0 bases; unmatched bases: 34. The CDR3 runs 23 residues. Per germline, CDR1 GEAIGNYY and CDR2 EKD. CDR3 sequence (DNA): TGTGCCTGGGTCACTCGAATCGGGGGATCGGGTGAAACAGGGTGCGGGTACACCGATAAACTCATCTTT. Translating it yields CAWVTRIGGSGETGCGYTDKLIF.

The chain combines TRDV1 with TRDJ1; 13 bases line up with TRDD3. The CDR3 spans 22 residues. V was pared by 2 bases and J by 0 bases, with 18 bases of the junction left unmatched. Germline V gene sequence: CDR1 TSWWSYY, CDR2 QGS. The CDR3 coding sequence is TGTGCTCTTGGGGAAAAAAGTATAAACCCAATACTGGGGGATACGTACACCGATAAACTCATCTTT. Amino acid sequence: CALGEKSINPILGDTYTDKLIF.

As regards this clone: Since a much larger clone is just one base distant, this may be a read error. V usage is TRAV29/DV5 and J usage is TRDJ1; 8 bases fit TRDD3. The J gene, not given by TCRdb, was assigned here from a germline match of the nucleotide sequence. The J segment lost 0 bases and the V segment lost 0 bases, leaving 16 bases of the junction unmatched. Germline values: CDR1 NSMFDY, CDR2 ISSIKDK. The CDR3 covers 19 residues. The CDR3: CAASAPPRLGVLYTDKLIF. DNA of the CDR3: TGTGCAGCAAGCGCGCCGCCCCGACTGGGGGTTCTGTACACCGATAAACTCATCTTT.

This clone was observed a few times. The chain couples TRDV3 to TRDJ2; 13 bases are a match to TRDD3. Germline values: CDR1 TVYSNPD, CDR2 GDNSRS (reference sequence). The CDR3 runs to 19 residues. Germline trimming cut 1 base from V and 3 bases from J; bases unmatched to any gene: 14. As DNA, the CDR3 is TGTGCCTTTATCCTCTCTTCTACTGGGGGATACGCGCTGACAGCACAACTCTTCTTT. Translating it yields CAFILSSTGGYALTAQLFF.

The sample holds a few counts of this clone. The rearrangement uses TRDV1 and TRDJ1; TRDD3 matches at 9 bases. Losses at the gene ends were 6 bases for V and 0 bases for J; bases not matched to a gene: 32. Germline assignment: CDR1 TSWWSYY and CDR2 QGS. CDR3 length: 24 residues. The CDR3 DNA follows: TGTGCTCTTGGAAAAAAAAGGAGGGTCTTCGCTAAGAGGGGGGATACTCAGTACACCGATAAACTCATCTTT. Translation gives CALGKKRRVFAKRGDTQYTDKLIF.

J is TRDJ1 and V is TRDV1; 13 bases match TRDD3. Germline V gene lookup returns CDR1 TSWWSYY and CDR2 QGS. The CDR3 length is 21 residues. Trimming removed 0 bases from V and 4 bases from J; junction bases left unmatched: 17. CDR3 coding DNA: TGTGCTCTTGGGGAACTAAACCCTTACTGGGGGATACGGGCTTTGGGCGATAAACTCATCTTT. It specifies CALGELNPYWGIRALGDKLIF.

This sequence joins TRDV3 and TRDJ1, with 10 bases identical to TRDD3. The J gene, not given by TCRdb, was assigned here from a germline match of the nucleotide sequence. The junction had 22 bases not matched to a gene; V was cut back by 4 bases and J by 5 bases. Germline CDR1 and CDR2: TVYSNPD and GDNSRS (reference sequence). The CDR3 loop spans 18 amino acids. The CDR3 coding sequence is TGTGCCTATACAACCACTTGGGTGCTGGGGGATAGGGAAGATAAACTCATCTTT. This translates into CAYTTTWVLGDREDKLIF.

As regards this clone: TCRdb's protein for this DNA is that of a much larger clone and differs from the translation at residue 14, likely a read error; the protein shown is the DNA translation. The chain uses TRDV2 and TRDJ3; 7 bases match TRDD3. This CDR3 is 17 amino acids long. CDR1 GEAIGNYY and CDR2 EKD come from the germline V gene. CDR3 amino acids: CACDTWGSSWDTRLMFF. CDR3 bases: TGTGCCTGTGACACCTGGGGGAGCTCCTGGGACACCCGACTGATGTTTTTC.

The V gene is TRDV1, the J gene TRDJ1; perhaps TRDD3 as D (6 bases). The J gene, absent from TCRdb, was called here by matching the DNA to germline. Germline loops: CDR1 TSWWSYY, CDR2 QGS. CDR3 size: 23 residues. Between the trimmed V and J ends, which lost 4 bases and 7 bases, there was a span of 43 bases. CDR3 region: CALGAPGPPFTYRGGREASKLIF. CDR3 nucleotide sequence: TGTGCTCTTGGGGCCCCCGGCCCCCCCTTTACCTACAGAGGGGGAAGGGAGGCAAGTAAACTCATCTTT.

The chain joins TRDV1 to TRDJ2; 9 bases line up with TRDD3. The J gene, missing from TCRdb, was assigned here through DNA to germline matching. Germline assignment: CDR1 TSWWSYY and CDR2 QGS. J was trimmed by 3 bases and V by 0 bases; bases with no gene match: 20. There are 22 residues in the CDR3. CDR3 nucleotide sequence: TGTGCTCTTGGGGAACTCCACCCAAGGTCGTACTGGGGGACACGGGTGACAGCACAACTCTTCTTT. Translated, it gives CALGELHPRSYWGTRVTAQLFF.

This clone was recorded once. The J gene is TRDJ2, the V gene TRDV1, with 10 nucleotides matching TRDD3. The J gene, not given by TCRdb, was assigned here from a germline match of the nucleotide sequence. This CDR3 has 19 amino acids. Germline CDR1 TSWWSYY, CDR2 QGS. After removal of 2 bases from V and 4 bases from J, the junction contained 13 bases not matched to a gene. The DNA of the CDR3 is TGTGCTCTTGGGGAAGTGGATGCGGCGTTGGGGGATACGACAGCACAACTCTTCTTT. Translating gives CALGEVDAALGDTTAQLFF.